This T cell receptor beta chain emerged from a study of identifying expanded T cells in peripheral blood. TCRdb's table, derived via immunoSEQ multiplex PCR, lists solely in-frame clones and lacks some. The sample yields 75,000 to 95,000 clones, roughly 90% seen once. Looked up from germline, CDR1 is SGDLS and CDR2 is YYNGEE. This CDR3 has 15 residues. J lost 2 bases, V lost 2 bases, and 7 bases had no gene match. The gene calls are TRBV9 and TRBJ2-7, with TRBD2 matching over 7 bases. Sequences were obtained from blood. This receptor was obtained from a person between 18 and 75 years old in good health. The CDR3 protein is CASSVSGVNPYEQYF. The CDR3 DNA is TGTGCCAGCAGCGTGAGCGGGGTGAACCCCTACGAGCAGTACTTC.